The subject of this entry is one TCR beta chain. Its antigen is still unknown. This sample was taken from a study of T cells in Graves' hyperthyroidism and ophthalmopathy. Regarding the study as a whole: Ophthalmopathy could be told apart from stable hyperthyroidism with a 13 V-J model.

This CDR3 spans 12 amino acids. The germline V gene encodes CDR1 LNHNV and CDR2 YYDKDF (reference sequence). Researchers amplified the TCR beta CDR3 regions from RNA transcripts. A first-round RT-PCR of the TCR CDR3 used the HTBI primer set. TCRdb passed the multiplex PCR reads through MiXCR, listing each CDR3 protein once. The sample holds approximately 870,000 distinct CDR3 sequences; over 35% are singletons and the top ten take approximately 8.7%. This TCR derives from a man younger than 35 with Graves' hyperthyroidism. V usage is TRBV15 and J usage is TRBJ2-7, with D perhaps matching TRBD2 (6 bases). The sequencing input was blood. CDR3 sequence: CATESGRYEQYF. The CDR3 DNA sequence: TGTGCGACCGAGTCCGGGAGATACGAGCAGTACTTC.